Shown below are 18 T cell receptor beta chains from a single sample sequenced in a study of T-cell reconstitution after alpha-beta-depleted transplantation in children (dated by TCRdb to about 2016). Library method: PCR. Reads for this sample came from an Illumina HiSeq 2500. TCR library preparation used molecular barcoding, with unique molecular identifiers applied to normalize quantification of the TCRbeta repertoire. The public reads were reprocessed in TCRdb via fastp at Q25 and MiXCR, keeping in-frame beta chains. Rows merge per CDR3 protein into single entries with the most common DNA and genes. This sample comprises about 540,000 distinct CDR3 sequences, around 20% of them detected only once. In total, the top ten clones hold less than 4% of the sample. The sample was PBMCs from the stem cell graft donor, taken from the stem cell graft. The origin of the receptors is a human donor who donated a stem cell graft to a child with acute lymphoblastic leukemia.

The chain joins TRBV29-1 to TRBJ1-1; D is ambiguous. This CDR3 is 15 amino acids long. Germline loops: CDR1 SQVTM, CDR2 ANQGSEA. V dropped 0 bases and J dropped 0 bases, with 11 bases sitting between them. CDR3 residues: CSVEDSLGLNTEAFF. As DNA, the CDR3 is TGCAGCGTTGAAGATTCCCTTGGATTGAACACTGAAGCTTTCTTT.

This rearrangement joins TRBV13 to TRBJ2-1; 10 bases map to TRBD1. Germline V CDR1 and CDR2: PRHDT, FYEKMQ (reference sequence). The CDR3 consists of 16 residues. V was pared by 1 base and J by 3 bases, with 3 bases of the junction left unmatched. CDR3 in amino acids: CASSLDRDRGYNEQFF. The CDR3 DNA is TGTGCCAGCAGCTTAGACCGGGACAGGGGCTACAATGAGCAGTTCTTC.

The DNA of the CDR3 is TGTGCCAGCAAGCGCTCTGGGGCCAACGTCCTGACTTTC. Residues: CASKRSGANVLTF. The chain has TRBV6-1 and TRBJ2-6; D is unclear. V lost 7 bases and J 0 bases, leaving 4 bases between the germline ends. Germline CDR1 reads MNHNS; CDR2 reads SASEGT. The CDR3 covers 13 residues.

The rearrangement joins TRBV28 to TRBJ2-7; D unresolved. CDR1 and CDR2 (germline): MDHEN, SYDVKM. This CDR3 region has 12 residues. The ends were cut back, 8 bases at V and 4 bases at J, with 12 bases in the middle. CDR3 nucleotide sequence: TGTGCCAGCTCCCCCTTAAAATACGAGCAGTACTTC. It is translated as CASSPLKYEQYF. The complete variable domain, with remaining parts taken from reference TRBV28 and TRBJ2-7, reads DVKVTQSSRYLVKRTGEKVFLECVQDMDHENMFWYRQDPGLGLRLIYFSYDVKMKEKGDIPEGYSVSREKKERFSLILESASTNQTSMYLCASSPLKYEQYFGPGTRLTVT.

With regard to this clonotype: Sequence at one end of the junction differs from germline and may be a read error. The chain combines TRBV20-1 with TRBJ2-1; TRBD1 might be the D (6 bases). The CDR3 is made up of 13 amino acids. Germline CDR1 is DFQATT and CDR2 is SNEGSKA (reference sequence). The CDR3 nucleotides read TGCAGTGCTTACTCTCCTCGGGACAATGAGCATTTCTTC. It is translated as CSAYSPRDNEHFF.

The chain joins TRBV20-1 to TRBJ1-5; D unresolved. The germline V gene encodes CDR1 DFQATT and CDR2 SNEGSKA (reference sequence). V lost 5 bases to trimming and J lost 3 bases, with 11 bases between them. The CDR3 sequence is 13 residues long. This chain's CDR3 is CSAGGSFNQPQHF. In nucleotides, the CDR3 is TGCAGTGCTGGCGGCAGCTTCAATCAGCCCCAGCATTTT.

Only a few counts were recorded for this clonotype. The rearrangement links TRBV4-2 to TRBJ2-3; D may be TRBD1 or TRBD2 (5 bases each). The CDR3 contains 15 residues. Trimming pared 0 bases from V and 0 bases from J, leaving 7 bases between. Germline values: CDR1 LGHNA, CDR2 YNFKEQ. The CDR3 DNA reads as TGTGCCAGCAGCCAAGATTGGGGGAGCACAGATACGCAGTATTTT. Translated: CASSQDWGSTDTQYF.

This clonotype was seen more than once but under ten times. CDR3 loop: CASSFRGTGQSGFF. In nucleotides, the CDR3 is TGTGCCAGCAGCTTTAGGGGCACGGGACAGAGCGGCTTCTTT. This chain connects TRBV5-6 to TRBJ1-1; 7 bases fit TRBD1. Per the germline V gene, CDR1 is SGHDT and CDR2 is YYEEEE. V lost 2 bases, J lost 14 bases, and 15 bases stayed unmatched. This CDR3 is built from 14 residues. The full variable domain, rest sourced from reference TRBV5-6 and TRBJ1-1, is DAGVTQSPTHLIKTRGQQVTLRCSPKSGHDTVSWYQQALGQGPQFIFQYYEEEERQRGNFPDRFSGHQFPNYSSELNVNALLLGDSALYLCASSFRGTGQSGFFGQGTRLTVV.

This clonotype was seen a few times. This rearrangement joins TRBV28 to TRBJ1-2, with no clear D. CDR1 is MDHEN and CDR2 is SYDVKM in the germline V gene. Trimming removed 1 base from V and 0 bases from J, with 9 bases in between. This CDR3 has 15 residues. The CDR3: CASSLFSRSNYGYTF. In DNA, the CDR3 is TGTGCCAGCAGTTTATTCTCACGATCTAACTATGGCTACACCTTC.

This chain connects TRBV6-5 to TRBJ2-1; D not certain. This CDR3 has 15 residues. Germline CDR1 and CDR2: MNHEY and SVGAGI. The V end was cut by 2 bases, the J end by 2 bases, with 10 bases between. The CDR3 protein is CASSYDAETYNEQFF. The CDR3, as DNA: TGTGCCAGCAGTTACGATGCGGAGACCTACAATGAGCAGTTCTTC.

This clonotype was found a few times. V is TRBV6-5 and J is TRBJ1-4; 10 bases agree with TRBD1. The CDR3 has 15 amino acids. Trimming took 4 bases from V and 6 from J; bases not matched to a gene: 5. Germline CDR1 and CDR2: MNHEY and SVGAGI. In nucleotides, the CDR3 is TGTGCCAGCAGTTCCGCCGGGACAGGGGATGAAAAACTGTTTTTT. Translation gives CASSSAGTGDEKLFF.

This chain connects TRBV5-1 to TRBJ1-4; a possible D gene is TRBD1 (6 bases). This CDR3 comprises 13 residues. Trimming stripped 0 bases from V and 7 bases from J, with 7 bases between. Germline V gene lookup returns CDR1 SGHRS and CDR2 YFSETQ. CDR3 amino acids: CASSLGDIEKLFF. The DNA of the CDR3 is TGCGCCAGCAGCTTGGGGGACATTGAAAAACTGTTTTTT.

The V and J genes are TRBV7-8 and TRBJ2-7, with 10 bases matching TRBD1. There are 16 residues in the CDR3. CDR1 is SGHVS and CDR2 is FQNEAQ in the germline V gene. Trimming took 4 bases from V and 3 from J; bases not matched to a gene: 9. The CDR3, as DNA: TGTGCCAGCAGCTACCCAAGGGACAGGGGCCACTACGAGCAGTACTTC. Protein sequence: CASSYPRDRGHYEQYF.

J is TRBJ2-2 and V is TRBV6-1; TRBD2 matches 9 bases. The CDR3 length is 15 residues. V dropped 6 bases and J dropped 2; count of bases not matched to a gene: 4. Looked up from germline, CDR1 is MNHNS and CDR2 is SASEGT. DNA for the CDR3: TGTGCCAGCAGAAGCGGGAGGACTAACACCGGGGAGCTGTTTTTT. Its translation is CASRSGRTNTGELFF.

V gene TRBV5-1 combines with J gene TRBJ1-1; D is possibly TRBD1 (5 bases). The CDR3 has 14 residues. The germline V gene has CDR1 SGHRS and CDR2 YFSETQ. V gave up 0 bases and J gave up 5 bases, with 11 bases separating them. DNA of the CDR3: TGCGCCAGCAGCTTGGGACAGAGGGGTACTGAAGCTTTCTTT. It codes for CASSLGQRGTEAFF.

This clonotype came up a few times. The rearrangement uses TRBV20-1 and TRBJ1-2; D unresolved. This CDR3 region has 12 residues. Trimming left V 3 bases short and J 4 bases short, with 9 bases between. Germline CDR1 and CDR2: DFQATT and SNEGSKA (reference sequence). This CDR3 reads CSASPHVYGYTF. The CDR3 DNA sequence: TGCAGTGCTAGTCCGCACGTCTATGGCTACACCTTC.

The CDR3 sequence: CASSFRTYQETQYF. Written as DNA, the CDR3 is TGTGCCAGCAGCTTCCGGACTTATCAAGAGACCCAGTACTTC. The V call is TRBV5-8, the J call TRBJ2-5; the D gene is possibly TRBD2 (5 bases). Deletions cut 2 bases from V and 2 bases from J, with 10 bases between. CDR1 is SGHTS and CDR2 is YDEGEE in the germline V gene. This CDR3 has 14 amino acids. Full variable domain (outside the CDR3, taken from reference TRBV5-8 and TRBJ2-5): EAGVTQSPTHLIKTRGQQATLRCSPISGHTSVYWYQQALGLGLQFLLWYDEGEERNRGNFPPRFSGRQFPNYSSELNVNALELEDSALYLCASSFRTYQETQYFGPGTRLLVL.

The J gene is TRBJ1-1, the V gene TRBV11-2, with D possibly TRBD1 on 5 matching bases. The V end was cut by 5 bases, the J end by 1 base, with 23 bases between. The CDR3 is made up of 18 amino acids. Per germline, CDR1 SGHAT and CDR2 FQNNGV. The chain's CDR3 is CASSAPPGLFWGNTEAFF. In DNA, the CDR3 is TGTGCCAGCAGCGCCCCCCCGGGACTGTTTTGGGGGAACACTGAAGCTTTCTTT. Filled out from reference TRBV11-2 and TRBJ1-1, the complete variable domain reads EAGVAQSPRYKIIEKRQSVAFWCNPISGHATLYWYQQILGQGPKLLIQFQNNGVVDDSQLPKDRFSAERLKGVDSTLKIQPAKLEDSAVYLCASSAPPGLFWGNTEAFFGQGTRLTVV.